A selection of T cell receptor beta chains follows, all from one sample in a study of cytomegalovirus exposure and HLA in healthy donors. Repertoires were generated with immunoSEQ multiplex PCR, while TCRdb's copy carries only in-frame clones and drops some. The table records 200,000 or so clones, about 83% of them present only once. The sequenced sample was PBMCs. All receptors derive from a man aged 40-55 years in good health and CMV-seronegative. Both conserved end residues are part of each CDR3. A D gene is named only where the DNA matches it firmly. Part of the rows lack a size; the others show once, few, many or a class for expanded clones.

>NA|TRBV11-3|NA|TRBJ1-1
TGTGCCAGCAGCTTAGGTAGTGTGGCTGAAGCTTTCTTT
CASSLGSVAEAFF
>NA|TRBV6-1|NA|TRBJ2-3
TGTGCCAGCAGTTGGACAGCTAGCACAGATACGCAGTATTTT
CASSWTASTDTQYF
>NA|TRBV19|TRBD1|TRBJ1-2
TGTGCCAGTAGTCTTGGACAGGGGGCGGATTTATTTGGCTACACCTTC
CASSLGQGADLFGYTF
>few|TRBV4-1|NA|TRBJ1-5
TGCGCCAGCAGCTGGGCCCTTAGCAATCAGCCCCAGCATTTT
CASSWALSNQPQHF
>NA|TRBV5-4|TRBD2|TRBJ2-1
TGTGCCAGCAGCTTTAGCGGGAGGGGGCCCTACAATGAGCAGTTCTTC
CASSFSGRGPYNEQFF
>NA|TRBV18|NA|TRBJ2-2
TGTGCCAGCTCGCGACAGCACGCGAACACCGGGGAGCTGTTTTTT
CASSRQHANTGELFF
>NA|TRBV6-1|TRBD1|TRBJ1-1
TGTGCCAGCAGACCCGGGACAGGGGCCGCCGTGGCTTTCTTT
CASRPGTGAAVAFF
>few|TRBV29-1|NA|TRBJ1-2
TGCAGCGCTGATGTGAGCGGTGGCTACACCTTC
CSADVSGGYTF
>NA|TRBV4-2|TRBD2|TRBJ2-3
TGTGCCAGCAGCCAAGATTGGTTAGCGGGGGGGCACGCAGATACGCAGTATTTT
CASSQDWLAGGHADTQYF
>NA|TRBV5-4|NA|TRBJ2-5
TGTGCCAGCAGCCGAACTAGGGATGAGACCCAGTACTTC
CASSRTRDETQYF
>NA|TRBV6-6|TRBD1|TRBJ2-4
TGTGCCAGCAGTCAGGACAGGGTCAAAAACATTCAGTACTTC
CASSQDRVKNIQYF
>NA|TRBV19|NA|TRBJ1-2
TGTGCCAGTAGTATAAGTAACAGCTTCTATGGCTACACCTTC
CASSISNSFYGYTF
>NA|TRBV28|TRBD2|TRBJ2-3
TGTGCCAGCAGTTTGCCTAGCGGGAACTCAGATACGCAGTATTTT
CASSLPSGNSDTQYF
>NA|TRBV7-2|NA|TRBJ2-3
TGTGCCAGCAGCTTAGAGGGGCCAGATACGCAGTATTTT
CASSLEGPDTQYF
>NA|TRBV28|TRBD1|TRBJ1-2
TGTGCCAGCAGACCTGACAGGGCTTTCTATGGCTACACCTTC
CASRPDRAFYGYTF
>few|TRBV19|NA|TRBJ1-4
TGTGCCAGTAGTATACAGGGTACTAATGAAAAACTGTTTTTT
CASSIQGTNEKLFF
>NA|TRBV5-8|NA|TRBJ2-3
TGTGCCAGCAGCTTGGACAGGGTTATAGATACGCAGTATTTT
CASSLDRVIDTQYF
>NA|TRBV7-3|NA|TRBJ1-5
TGTGCCAGCAGCTTAACGTGGGGGACTGAGGAAAATAGCAATCAGCCCCAGCATTTT
CASSLTWGTEENSNQPQHF
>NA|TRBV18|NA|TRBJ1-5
TGTGCCAGCTCAGACAGAAATCAGCCCCAGCATTTT
CASSDRNQPQHF
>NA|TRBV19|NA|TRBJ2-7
TGTGCCAGTACTCGGGGGAACGAGCAGTACTTC
CASTRGNEQYF
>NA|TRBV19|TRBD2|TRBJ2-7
TGTGCCAGTAGTGCATTAGCGGGAGGGCCTCACGAGCAGTACTTC
CASSALAGGPHEQYF
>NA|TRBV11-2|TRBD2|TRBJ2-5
TGTGCCAGCAGCTTTGGACTAGCGGGGTTTGAGACCCAGTACTTC
CASSFGLAGFETQYF
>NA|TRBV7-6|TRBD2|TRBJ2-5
TGTGCCAGCAGTTCTAGCGGGGGGTTTCAAGAGACCCAGTACTTC
CASSSSGGFQETQYF
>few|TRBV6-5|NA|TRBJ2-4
TGTGCCAGCAGTTACTCGATCAGAAACATTCAGTACTTC
CASSYSIRNIQYF
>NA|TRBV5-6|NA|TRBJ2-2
TGTGCCAGCAGCTCGAACCGACTTCGTCGGAACACCGGGGAGCTGTTTTTT
CASSSNRLRRNTGELFF
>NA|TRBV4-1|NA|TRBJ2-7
TGCGCCAGCAGCCAAGGGACAGAGGACGAGCAGTACTTC
CASSQGTEDEQYF
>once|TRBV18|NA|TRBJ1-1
TGTGCCAGCTCCTCGGAAGTGGGCGGGGAAGCTTTCTTT
CASSSEVGGEAFF
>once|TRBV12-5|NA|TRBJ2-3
TGTGCTAGTGGTTTGGGACAGTCCAGCACAGATACGCAGTATTTT
CASGLGQSSTDTQYF
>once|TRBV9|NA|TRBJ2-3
TGTGCCAGCAGCGGGCCTGGGGGGGCGGGAGCCCCTCGAGATACGCAGTATTTT
CASSGPGGAGAPRDTQYF
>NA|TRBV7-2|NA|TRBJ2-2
TGTGCCAGCAGCTTAGGATGGGGGGTCAACACCGGGGAGCTGTTTTTT
CASSLGWGVNTGELFF
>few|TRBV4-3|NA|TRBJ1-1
TGCGCCAGCAGCCCCCAGGCAGCCGACACTGAAGCTTTCTTT
CASSPQAADTEAFF
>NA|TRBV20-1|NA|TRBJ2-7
TGCAGTGCTAGATCAGGGAGGGAGCAGTACTTC
CSARSGREQYF
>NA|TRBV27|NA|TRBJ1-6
TGTGCCAGCAAGACGGGGGTCAATTCACCCCTCCACTTT
CASKTGVNSPLHF
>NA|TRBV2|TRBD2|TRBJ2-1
TGTGCCAGCCTCTCGCGGGAGGGCTTACATGAGCAGTTCTTC
CASLSREGLHEQFF
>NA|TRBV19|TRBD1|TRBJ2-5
TGTGCCAGTAGCCGGGACAGGGGCGGTACGGGGACCCAGTACTTC
CASSRDRGGTGTQYF
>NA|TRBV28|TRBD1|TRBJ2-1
TGTGCCAGCAGTTCTGGACAGGGTAAGCAGTTCTTC
CASSSGQGKQFF
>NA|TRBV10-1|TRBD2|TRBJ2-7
TGCGCCAGCAGTACGTACGGGGGGACTAGCGGGATTTACGAGCAGTACTTC
CASSTYGGTSGIYEQYF
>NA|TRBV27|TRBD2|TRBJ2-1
TGTGCCAGCAGTTTATCTAGCGGGAGGCGGGGTGAGCAGTTCTTC
CASSLSSGRRGEQFF
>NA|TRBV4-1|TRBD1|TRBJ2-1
TGCGCCAGCAGCCAAGATCGCCGGACAGGCTACAATGAGCAGTTCTTC
CASSQDRRTGYNEQFF
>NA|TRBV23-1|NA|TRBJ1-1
TGCGCCACCTATCGTCCGGGACACGCGAACACTGAAGCTTTCTTT
CATYRPGHANTEAFF
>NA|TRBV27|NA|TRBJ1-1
TGTGCCAGCAGTTTATCGGGGAGGGTTTGGACTGAAGCTTTCTTT
CASSLSGRVWTEAFF
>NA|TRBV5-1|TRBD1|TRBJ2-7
TGCGCCAGCAGCTCGGACGACAGGGCCTCCTACGAGCAGTACTTC
CASSSDDRASYEQYF
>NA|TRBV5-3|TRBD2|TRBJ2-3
TGTGCCAGAAGATCGGTAGCGGGGGGGCCTACAGATACGCAGTATTTT
CARRSVAGGPTDTQYF
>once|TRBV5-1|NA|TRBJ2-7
TGCGCCAGCAGCTTGGTAGGGGTCGAGCAGTACTTC
CASSLVGVEQYF